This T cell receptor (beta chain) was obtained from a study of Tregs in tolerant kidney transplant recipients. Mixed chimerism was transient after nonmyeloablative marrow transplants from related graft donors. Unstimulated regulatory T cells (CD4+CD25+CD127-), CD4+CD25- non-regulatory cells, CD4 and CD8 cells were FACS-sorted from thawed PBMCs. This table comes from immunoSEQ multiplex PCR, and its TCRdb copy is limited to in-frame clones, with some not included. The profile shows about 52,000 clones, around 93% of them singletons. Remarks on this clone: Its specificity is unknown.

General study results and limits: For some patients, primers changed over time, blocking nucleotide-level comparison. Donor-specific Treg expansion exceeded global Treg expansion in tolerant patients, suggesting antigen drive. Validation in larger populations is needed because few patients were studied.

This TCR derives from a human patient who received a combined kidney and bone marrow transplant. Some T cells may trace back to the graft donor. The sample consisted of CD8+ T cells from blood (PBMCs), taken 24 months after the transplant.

This chain's CDR3 is CASSSPPGGLNEQFF. CDR3 sequence (DNA): TGTGCCAGCAGCTCCCCTCCAGGGGGCTTAAATGAGCAGTTCTTC. The chain is built from TRBV13 and TRBJ2-1; TRBD1 aligns across 8 bases. V gave up 4 bases and J gave up 7 bases; unmatched junction bases: 9. The CDR3 is 15 residues long. Per the germline V gene, CDR1 is PRHDT and CDR2 is FYEKMQ (reference sequence).